This T cell receptor (beta chain) comes out of a study of response to subunit inactivated influenza vaccine. MiXCR, applied by TCRdb to the RT-PCR reads, yields one record per CDR3 protein. The table includes about 480,000 distinct CDR3 sequences, around 25% detected once. V was clipped by 3 bases and J by 13 bases, with 16 bases between them. CDR3 length: 13 amino acids. V and J are TRBV12-3 or TRBV12-4 and TRBJ2-1; unclear D gene. Specimen: CD4+ T cells sorted from PBMCs, collected roughly 5 days after vaccination. This receptor was obtained from a man aged 50 to 60 who received an inactivated influenza vaccine. The CDR3 DNA reads as TGTGCCAGCAGTTTGATCCCCTTACACGAACAGTTCTTC. This codes for CASSLIPLHEQFF.